What follows are 17 T cell receptor beta chains derived from one specimen sequenced in a study of long-term antiretroviral therapy in people with HIV. Version v3.0 of the immunoSEQ assay was performed at survey level. Repertoires were generated with immunoSEQ multiplex PCR, while TCRdb's copy carries only in-frame clones and drops some. This table holds 35,000 to 50,000 clones, approximately 86% found once. The source was unsorted PBMCs, collected 0.1 years before starting antiretroviral therapy. These receptors were obtained from a woman aged 45-59 years with HIV.

The rearrangement uses TRBV9 and TRBJ1-5, with a weak D call TRBD1 (6 bases). The germline V gene encodes CDR1 SGDLS and CDR2 YYNGEE. The CDR3 runs 14 residues. The V and J ends lost 0 bases and 5 bases respectively, with 9 bases between them. The CDR3 region is CASSVVGGDQPQHF. CDR3 in DNA: TGTGCCAGCAGCGTAGTTGGGGGCGATCAGCCCCAGCATTTT.

V is TRBV5-6 and J is TRBJ2-2; TRBD1 aligns across 7 bases. The CDR3 is 13 residues long. Germline V CDR1 and CDR2: SGHDT, YYEEEE. V was pared by 2 bases and J by 6 bases, with 1 base of the junction left unmatched. DNA of the CDR3: TGTGCCAGCAGCTTAGGGGGCCCCGGGGAGCTGTTTTTT. This gives the protein CASSLGGPGELFF.

This chain connects TRBV6-5 to TRBJ1-6, with a weak D call TRBD1 (6 bases). CDR1 is MNHEY, CDR2 SVGAGI, per germline. The CDR3 runs 15 residues. Trimming removed 6 bases at V and 7 bases at J, with 16 bases between. The CDR3 DNA reads as TGTGCCAGCAGCCGCGTGGGGGGCGAAAATTCACCCCTCCACTTT. This codes for CASSRVGGENSPLHF.

The chain combines TRBV20-1 with TRBJ2-3, with D hard to call. V lost 1 base and J 3 bases, leaving 2 bases between the germline ends. Germline V gives CDR1 DFQATT, CDR2 SNEGSKA (reference sequence). This CDR3 is 11 amino acids long. The CDR3, as DNA: TGCAGTGCTAGAGGGACAGATACGCAGTATTTT. Its translation is CSARGTDTQYF.

The chain couples TRBV7-2 to TRBJ1-2, with 8 bases fitting TRBD1. V was pared by 0 bases and J by 6 bases, with 6 bases of the junction left unmatched. The CDR3 sequence is 15 residues long. Per germline, CDR1 SGHTA and CDR2 FQGNSA. The CDR3 DNA follows: TGTGCCAGCAGCTTAGCTCGCAGGGGGCGGCATGGCTACACCTTC. It codes for CASSLARRGRHGYTF.

The V and J genes are TRBV19 and TRBJ2-1; D is perhaps TRBD1 (6 bases). The CDR3 runs 14 residues. The ends were cut back, 6 bases at V and 4 bases at J, with 13 bases in the middle. From germline, CDR1 is LNHDA and CDR2 SQIVND (reference sequence). CDR3 DNA: TGTGCCAGTAGAGGGACACCCCTATACAATGAGCAGTTCTTC. Encoded protein: CASRGTPLYNEQFF.

The V and J genes are TRBV7-2 and TRBJ2-4; D gene unclear. With 5 bases removed from V and 0 bases from J, the gap between germline ends came to 11 bases. The CDR3 consists of 15 residues. The germline V gene encodes CDR1 SGHTA and CDR2 FQGNSA. The CDR3 nucleotides are TGTGCCAGCAGCCCAAACGACTTAGCCAAAAACATTCAGTACTTC. Translating gives CASSPNDLAKNIQYF.

The CDR3 DNA reads TGTGCCAGTAGAAGGGAGCGGGGGGTCAATGAGCAGTTCTTC. Protein product: CASRRERGVNEQFF. The chain links TRBV19 to TRBJ2-1; 9 bases agree with TRBD2. V shed 6 bases, J shed 6 bases, and the junction held 6 bases outside the gene matches. In germline, CDR1 is LNHDA, CDR2 SQIVND (reference sequence). CDR3 length: 14 residues. Full variable domain (rest looked up from reference TRBV19 and TRBJ2-1): DGGITQSPKYLFRKEGQNVTLSCEQNLNHDAMYWYRQDPGQGLRLIYYSQIVNDFQKGDIAEGYSVSREKKESFPLTVTSAQKNPTAFYLCASRRERGVNEQFFGPGTRLTVL.

The J gene is TRBJ1-1, the V gene TRBV9; possible D gene TRBD1, 5 bases. V dropped 1 base and J dropped 4 bases, with 11 bases sitting between them. There are 14 residues in the CDR3. Germline values: CDR1 SGDLS, CDR2 YYNGEE. CDR3 residues: CASSVSGTTTEAFF. CDR3 nucleotides: TGTGCCAGCAGCGTATCGGGGACGACCACTGAAGCTTTCTTT.

The chain links TRBV7-3 to TRBJ1-2; weak D call: TRBD1 (5 bases). The CDR3 consists of 13 residues. Between the trimmed V and J ends, which lost 4 bases and 4 bases, there was a span of 10 bases. The germline V gene encodes CDR1 SGHTA and CDR2 FQGTGA. The CDR3 protein is CASSYRDGYGYTF. The DNA of the CDR3 is TGTGCCAGCAGCTACCGGGACGGCTATGGCTACACCTTC.

V is TRBV25-1 and J is TRBJ1-5, with 7 bases that match TRBD1. Trimming removed 4 bases from V and 3 bases from J; junction bases left unmatched: 6. Germline CDR1 reads MGHDK; CDR2 reads SYGVNS. There are 15 residues in the CDR3. The CDR3 is CASSAGTAHNQPQHF. DNA for the CDR3: TGTGCCAGCAGTGCTGGGACAGCTCACAATCAGCCCCAGCATTTT.

The chain is built from TRBV7-2 and TRBJ2-7, with 9 bases fitting TRBD2. Losses at the gene ends were 3 bases for V and 2 bases for J; bases not matched to a gene: 5. This CDR3 comprises 15 residues. The germline V gene has CDR1 SGHTA and CDR2 FQGNSA. The CDR3 DNA follows: TGTGCCAGCAGCTTCCGGCGGGGGGGGACCTACGAGCAGTACTTC. It codes for CASSFRRGGTYEQYF.

This chain connects TRBV5-4 to TRBJ1-5; D is unclear. This CDR3 is 11 amino acids long. Trimming removed 4 bases at V and 5 bases at J, with 4 bases between. Germline lookup yields CDR1 SGHNT and CDR2 YYREEE (reference sequence). CDR3 DNA: TGTGCCAGCAGCCCATATCAGCCCCAGCATTTT. Encoded protein: CASSPYQPQHF.

This rearrangement joins TRBV29-1 to TRBJ1-2; the D gene is possibly TRBD1 (5 bases). The length of the CDR3 is 12 residues. Trimming removed 5 bases at V and 6 bases at J, with 13 bases between. Germline-derived CDR1 and CDR2 are SQVTM and ANQGSEA. The CDR3 protein is CSVSAPRDGYTF. The CDR3 region has the DNA TGCAGCGTTTCGGCTCCCAGGGATGGCTACACCTTC. The full variable domain, its missing parts supplied by reference TRBV29-1 and TRBJ1-2, is SAVISQKPSRDICQRGTSLTIQCQVDSQVTMMFWYRQQPGQSLTLIATANQGSEATYESGFVIDKFPISRPNLTFSTLTVSNMSPEDSSIYLCSVSAPRDGYTFGSGTRLTVV.

The chain uses TRBV9 and TRBJ1-5, with 7 bases fitting TRBD1. This CDR3 is built from 16 residues. V shed 0 bases and J 0 bases; nucleotides not matched to a gene: 3. The germline CDR1 and CDR2 sequences are SGDLS and YYNGEE. The chain's CDR3 is CASSVGTGVSNQPQHF. The CDR3 region has the DNA TGTGCCAGCAGCGTAGGAACAGGGGTTAGCAATCAGCCCCAGCATTTT.

The J gene is TRBJ2-1, the V gene TRBV5-6, with D perhaps matching TRBD2 (6 bases). CDR1 is SGHDT and CDR2 is YYEEEE in the germline V gene. The V end lost 0 bases, the J end lost 10 bases, and 14 bases lay between the germline ends. The CDR3 runs to 14 residues. The CDR3 loop reads CASSLGSGWYEQFF. In DNA form, the CDR3 reads TGTGCCAGCAGCTTGGGGAGCGGGTGGTACGAGCAGTTCTTC. The full variable domain, in which reference TRBV5-6 and TRBJ2-1 provide the parts outside the CDR3, is DAGVTQSPTHLIKTRGQQVTLRCSPKSGHDTVSWYQQALGQGPQFIFQYYEEEERQRGNFPDRFSGHQFPNYSSELNVNALLLGDSALYLCASSLGSGWYEQFFGPGTRLTVL.

V usage is TRBV27 and J usage is TRBJ2-1; D unresolved. The CDR3 has 13 amino acids. Trimming left V 11 bases short and J 7 bases short, with 18 bases between. Germline V gene sequence: CDR1 MNHEY, CDR2 SMNVEV (reference sequence). The CDR3 region is CAALSSGRNEQFF. DNA of the CDR3: TGTGCCGCCCTTTCGTCTGGTCGGAATGAGCAGTTCTTC.